Here is one TCR beta chain with its context. The sample belongs to a study of blood T cell repertoires in COVID-19. Study as a whole: Samples of COVID-19 (acute and convalescent) were obtained from the United States, Italy and Spain. In each case, the material was cDNA or gDNA derived from T cells, B-cell-depleted T cells, or PBMCs.

Trimming took 1 base from V and 7 from J, leaving 8 bases between them. The CDR3 has 14 amino acids. From germline, CDR1 is ENHRY and CDR2 SYGVKD. In the study's own analysis: Reference gene primer amplification yielded estimated nucleated cell counts. TCRdb's table, derived via immunoSEQ multiplex PCR, lists solely in-frame clones and lacks some. V and J calls and clone size are copied from that table; D and trimming were computed from the DNA. Of around 97,000 clones listed, approximately 82% are singletons. This chain links TRBV10-3 with TRBJ1-6; no definite D call. Source material: peripheral blood. This receptor was obtained from a man between 65 and 85 years old with acute or convalescent COVID-19. The CDR3, as DNA: TGTGCCATCAGTGAGTACGGGAGAAATTCACCCCTCCACTTT. Protein: CAISEYGRNSPLHF.